These 6 T cell receptor beta chains were sequenced from one sample in a study of response to subunit inactivated influenza vaccine. MiXCR, applied by TCRdb to the RT-PCR reads, yields one record per CDR3 protein. This repertoire shows hundreds of thousands of distinct CDR3 sequences, 10% to 15% found once; its top ten account for 10%. The specimen comprised PBMCs from blood, sampled on the day of vaccination. These receptors were taken from a man in his forties or fifties who received an inactivated influenza vaccine.

This clonotype was detected a few times. The chain combines TRBV2 with TRBJ2-2; D ambiguous. The CDR3 runs to 14 residues. Germline V lookup: CDR1 SNHLY, CDR2 FYNNEI. V shed 6 bases and J shed 4 bases, with 12 bases lying between them. CDR3 nucleotides: TGTGCCAGCAGGCTCTTCACGGGCACCGGGGAGCTGTTTTTT. Protein product: CASRLFTGTGELFF.

The sample holds a few counts of this clonotype. CDR3 in DNA: TGTGCCAGCAGCGCCTCGCCGGGAGAAAATGAGCAGTTCTTC. Translated, it gives CASSASPGENEQFF. The chain has TRBV9 and TRBJ2-1; D possibly corresponds to TRBD2 (6 bases). This CDR3 contains 14 residues. Deletions cut 3 bases from V and 7 bases from J, with 14 bases between. The V gene's germline CDR1 is SGDLS and CDR2 YYNGEE.

This clonotype was picked up a small number of times. CDR3 coding DNA: TGTGCCAGCAGATCGCCGGGGCGAGGCTCCTACGAGCAGTACTTC. Translating gives CASRSPGRGSYEQYF. The chain is built from TRBV11-2 and TRBJ2-7; the D gene could be TRBD1 or TRBD2 (5 bases each). This CDR3 is built from 15 residues. With 6 bases removed from V and 0 bases from J, the gap between germline ends came to 15 bases. Germline V lookup: CDR1 SGHAT, CDR2 FQNNGV.

The V call is TRBV6-6, the J call TRBJ1-3; D gene uncertain. There are 12 residues in the CDR3. The V and J ends lost 2 bases and 5 bases respectively, with 4 bases between them. Germline V gene sequence: CDR1 MNHNY, CDR2 SVGAGI (reference sequence). The DNA for the CDR3 is TGTGCCAGCAGTTACGAGAGAAACACCATATATTTT. Protein sequence: CASSYERNTIYF.

This clonotype occurred a few times. The chain combines TRBV20-1 with TRBJ2-1; 8 bases agree with TRBD2. Germline V CDR1 and CDR2: DFQATT, SNEGSKA (reference sequence). Trimming removed 7 bases from V and 3 bases from J; junction bases left unmatched: 11. This CDR3 has 15 amino acids. CDR3 sequence reads: CSVYLSGVVYNEQFF. Here the CDR3 DNA reads TGCAGTGTTTACCTTAGCGGGGTGGTCTACAATGAGCAGTTCTTC.

The sample holds a few counts of this clonotype. DNA of the CDR3: TGCGCCAGCAGCTTGGGATACAAGCGGGAGAGTCCAGATACGCAGTATTTT. It is translated as CASSLGYKRESPDTQYF. The rearrangement uses TRBV5-1 and TRBJ2-3, with 8 positions matching TRBD2. The germline gives CDR1 SGHRS, CDR2 YFSETQ. The CDR3 runs 17 residues. V shed 0 bases, J shed 4 bases, and the junction held 10 bases outside the gene matches.